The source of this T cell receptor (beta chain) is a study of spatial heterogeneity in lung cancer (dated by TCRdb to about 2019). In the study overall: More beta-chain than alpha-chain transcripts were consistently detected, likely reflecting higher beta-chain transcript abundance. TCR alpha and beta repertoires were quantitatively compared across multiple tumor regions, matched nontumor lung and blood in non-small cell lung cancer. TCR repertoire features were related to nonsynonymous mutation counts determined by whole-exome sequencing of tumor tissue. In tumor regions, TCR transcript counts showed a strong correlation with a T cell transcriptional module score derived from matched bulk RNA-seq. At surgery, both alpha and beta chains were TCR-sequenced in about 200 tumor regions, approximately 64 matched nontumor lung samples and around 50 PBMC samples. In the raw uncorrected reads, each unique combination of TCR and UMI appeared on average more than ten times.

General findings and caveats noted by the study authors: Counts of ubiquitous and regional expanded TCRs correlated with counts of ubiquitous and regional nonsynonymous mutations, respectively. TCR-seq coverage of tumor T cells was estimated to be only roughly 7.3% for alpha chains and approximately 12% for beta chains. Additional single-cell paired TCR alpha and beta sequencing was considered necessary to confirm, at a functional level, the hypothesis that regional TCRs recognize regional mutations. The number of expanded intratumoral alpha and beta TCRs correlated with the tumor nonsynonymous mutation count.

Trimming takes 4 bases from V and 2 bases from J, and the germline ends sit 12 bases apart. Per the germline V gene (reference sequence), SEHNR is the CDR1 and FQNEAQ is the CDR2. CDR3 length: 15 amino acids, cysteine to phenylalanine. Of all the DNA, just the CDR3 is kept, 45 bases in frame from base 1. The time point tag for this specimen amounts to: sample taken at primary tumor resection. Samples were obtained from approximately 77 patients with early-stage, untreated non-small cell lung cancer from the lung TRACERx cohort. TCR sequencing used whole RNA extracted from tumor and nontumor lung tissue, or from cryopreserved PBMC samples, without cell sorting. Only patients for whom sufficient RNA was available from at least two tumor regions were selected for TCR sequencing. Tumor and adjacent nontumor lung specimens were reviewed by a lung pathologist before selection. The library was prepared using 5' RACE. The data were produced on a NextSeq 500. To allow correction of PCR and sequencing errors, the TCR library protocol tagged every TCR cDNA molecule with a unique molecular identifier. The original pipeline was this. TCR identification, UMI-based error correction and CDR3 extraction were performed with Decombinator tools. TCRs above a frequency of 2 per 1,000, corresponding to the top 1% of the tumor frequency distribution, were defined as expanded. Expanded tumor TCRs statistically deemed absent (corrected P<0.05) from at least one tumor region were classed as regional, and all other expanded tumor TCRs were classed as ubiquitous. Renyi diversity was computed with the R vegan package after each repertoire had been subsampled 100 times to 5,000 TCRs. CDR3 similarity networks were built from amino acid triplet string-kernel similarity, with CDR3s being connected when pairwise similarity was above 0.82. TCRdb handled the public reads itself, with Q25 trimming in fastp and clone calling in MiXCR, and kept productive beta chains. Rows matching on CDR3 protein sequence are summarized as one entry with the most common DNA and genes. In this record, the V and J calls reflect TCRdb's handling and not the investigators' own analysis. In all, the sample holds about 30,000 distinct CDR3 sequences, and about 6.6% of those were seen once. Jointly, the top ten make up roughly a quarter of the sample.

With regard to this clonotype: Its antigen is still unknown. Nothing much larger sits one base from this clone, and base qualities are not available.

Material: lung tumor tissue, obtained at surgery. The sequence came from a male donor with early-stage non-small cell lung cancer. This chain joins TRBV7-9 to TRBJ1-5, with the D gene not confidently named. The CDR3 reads CASSSSAPGNQPQHF. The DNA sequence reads TGTGCCAGCAGCTCCTCGGCCCCGGGCAATCAGCCCCAGCATTTT.